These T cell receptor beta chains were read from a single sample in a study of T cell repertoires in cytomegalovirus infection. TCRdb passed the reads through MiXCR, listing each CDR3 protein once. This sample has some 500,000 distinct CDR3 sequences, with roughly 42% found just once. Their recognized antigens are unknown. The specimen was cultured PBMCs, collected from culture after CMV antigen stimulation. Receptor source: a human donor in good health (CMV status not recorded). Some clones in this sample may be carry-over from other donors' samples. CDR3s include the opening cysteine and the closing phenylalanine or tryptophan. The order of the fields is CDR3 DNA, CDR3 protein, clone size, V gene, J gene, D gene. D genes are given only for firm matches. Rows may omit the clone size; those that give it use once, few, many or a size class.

TGTGCCAGCAGCAAGAGGACTAGCGGCCAAGAGACCCAGTACTTC,CASSKRTSGQETQYF,many,TRBV7-2,TRBJ2-5,TRBD2
TGTGCCAGCAGCTTAGGGGGCCTAGCCACGTACAATGAGCAGTTCTTC,CASSLGGLATYNEQFF,once,TRBV11-3,TRBJ2-1,-
TGTGCCAGCAGCCCTCAATTGGGCCTAGATACGCAGTATTTT,CASSPQLGLDTQYF,few,TRBV11-2,TRBJ2-3,-
TGTGCCAGCAGTCCAAGGCTAGCGGCGGTTGATCAGTTCTTC,CASSPRLAAVDQFF,-,TRBV11-2,TRBJ2-1,TRBD2
TGTGCCAGCAGTTTGCTACGGACCAATGAGCAGTTCTTC,CASSLLRTNEQFF,-,TRBV12-3/TRBV12-4,TRBJ2-1,-
TGCGCCAGCAGCCAAGATAATTCCCCCGGACTATTCGGGCGGGGGGTGGCGGGCAAAAACATTCAGTACTTC,CASSQDNSPGLFGRGVAGKNIQYF,-,TRBV4-3,TRBJ2-4,TRBD2
TGTGCCAGCAGACATGGACAGGGACGAGGTTGGGAGACCCAGTACTTC,CASRHGQGRGWETQYF,-,TRBV7-9,TRBJ2-5,TRBD1
TGTGCCAGCAGCCAAGCGGGTAGGGCGTTCTTC,CASSQAGRAFF,-,TRBV14,TRBJ2-1,-
TGTGCCAGCAGCTTAGCGCCTACAGGGAGGGGCTACACCTTC,CASSLAPTGRGYTF,few,TRBV7-2,TRBJ1-2,-
TGTGCCAGCAGCTCCGGACAGGGGGACGGGCCCCAGCATTTT,CASSSGQGDGPQHF,-,TRBV7-2,TRBJ1-5,TRBD1